The 4 T cell receptor beta chains given below trace back to one sample, sequenced in a study of blood T cell repertoires in COVID-19. Sequencing was performed with immunoSEQ multiplex PCR; in TCRdb, only in-frame clones are kept and a portion is missing. The data show around 420,000 clones, nearly 90% seen once. The sequenced material came from PBMCs or T cells enriched from blood (not recorded which). These receptors were taken from a woman aged 40 to 49 with acute COVID-19.

Note on this clone: The sample has other DNA sequences that encode this CDR3 too. The chain employs TRBV9 and TRBJ1-3, with unresolved D. Germline CDR1 and CDR2: SGDLS and YYNGEE. V lost 0 bases to trimming and J lost 0 bases, with 7 bases between them. The CDR3 runs to 15 residues. CDR3 sequence: CASSVGRGSGNTIYF. CDR3 in DNA: TGTGCCAGCAGCGTAGGGCGCGGCTCTGGAAACACCATATATTTT.

CDR3 nucleotide sequence: TGTGCCTGGGGCCCCGGGGAAAACACCGGGGAGCTGTTTTTT. It specifies CAWGPGENTGELFF. The chain joins TRBV30 to TRBJ2-2, with TRBD2 as a possible D gene (5 bases). This CDR3 is 14 amino acids long. Germline CDR1 reads GTSNPN; CDR2 reads SVGIG (reference sequence). Trimming took off 5 bases at V and 2 bases at J, with 12 bases between the two ends.

The J gene is TRBJ2-7, the V gene TRBV20-1, with D perhaps TRBD1 (5 bases). The V and J ends lost 6 bases and 6 bases respectively, with 12 bases between them. The CDR3 spans 11 residues. Germline lookup yields CDR1 DFQATT and CDR2 SNEGSKA (reference sequence). The CDR3 nucleotides are TGCAGTGCCCTTAGGGGTGTCGAGCAGTACTTC. It translates to CSALRGVEQYF.

This chain links TRBV25-1 with TRBJ2-3; 10 bases agree with TRBD2. The CDR3 has 17 amino acids. The germline CDR1 and CDR2 sequences are MGHDK and SYGVNS. V was clipped by 5 bases and J by 0 bases; unmatched bases: 8. CDR3 coding DNA: TGTGCCAGCAGTTCGGCTAGCGGGGGCCCTAGCACAGATACGCAGTATTTT. Translating gives CASSSASGGPSTDTQYF.